These 24 T cell receptor beta chains were all obtained from the same sample, sequenced in a study of blood T cells in healthy people across ages. The use of a sample-barcoded 5' primer and a J-beta primer mix characterized a second PCR of roughly 7 to 11 cycles. MiXCR was run by TCRdb on the 5' RACE reads, yielding one entry per CDR3 protein. The table includes 2 million or so distinct CDR3 sequences, about 50% detected once. The sequenced sample consisted of blood. The receptors were gathered from a middle-aged woman in good health.

This chain links TRBV7-2 with TRBJ1-2; 9 nucleotides agree with TRBD1. CDR1 and CDR2 (germline): SGHTA, FQGNSA. The CDR3 is made up of 15 amino acids. The ends lost 4 bases at V and 3 bases at J; junction bases unmatched: 6. The CDR3 sequence is CASSSSGTGHYGYTF. In DNA, the CDR3 is TGTGCCAGCAGCTCCTCCGGGACAGGGCACTATGGCTACACCTTC.

This clonotype was seen a handful of times. This chain uses TRBV7-2 with TRBJ2-7, with TRBD2 matching 11 bases. The J call is in doubt because the DNA end fits TRBJ2-4 better. CDR3 length: 15 residues. Looked up from germline, CDR1 is SGHTA and CDR2 is FQGNSA. CDR3 region: CASSPSGGQKNIQYF. CDR3 coding DNA: TGTGCCAGCAGCCCTAGCGGGGGGCAAAAAAACATTCAGTACTTC.

This clonotype was recorded a few times. This chain connects TRBV28 to TRBJ2-5; 7 nucleotides agree with TRBD1. In germline, CDR1 is MDHEN, CDR2 SYDVKM. The CDR3 runs to 15 residues. With V trimmed by 6 bases and J by 2 bases, 9 bases remained unmatched. In DNA form, the CDR3 reads TGTGCCAGCAGCCCCCACCGGGACAGACAAGAGACCCAGTACTTC. It translates to CASSPHRDRQETQYF.

This clonotype was seen only once. The genes are TRBV12-3 or TRBV12-4 and TRBJ1-1; D unclear. Trimming removed 5 bases from V and 7 bases from J, with 8 bases in between. This CDR3 is 11 amino acids long. The CDR3 DNA reads as TGTGCCAGCAGTGCGGGTCATGAAGCTTTCTTT. This translates into CASSAGHEAFF.

The V gene is TRBV27, the J gene TRBJ2-1; no clear D gene. Near its end, the DNA agrees better with TRBJ2-7, so the J call may be wrong. CDR1 and CDR2 from the germline V gene are MNHEY and SMNVEV (reference sequence). CDR3 length: 11 amino acids. CDR3 in amino acids: CASRIYNEQYF. The CDR3 nucleotides are TGTGCCAGCAGAATCTACAATGAGCAGTACTTC.

The rearrangement joins TRBV4-3 to TRBJ1-6; 9 bases agree with TRBD1. Germline lookup yields CDR1 LGHNA and CDR2 YSLEER. V lost 0 bases and J lost 10; bases outside the gene matches: 7. The CDR3 has 16 amino acids. CDR3 bases: TGCGCCAGCAGCCAAGACTACCGGGACAGGGTATCACCCCTCCACTTT. Translated: CASSQDYRDRVSPLHF.

This clonotype was counted between two and nine times. The V call is TRBV20-1, the J call TRBJ2-1, with TRBD1 matching over 10 bases. Germline loops: CDR1 DFQATT, CDR2 SNEGSKA (reference sequence). V was clipped by 6 bases and J by 4 bases; unmatched bases: 6. This CDR3 comprises 14 residues. CDR3: CSALGDRGYNEQFF. The CDR3 DNA follows: TGCAGTGCCCTGGGGGACAGGGGTTACAATGAGCAGTTCTTC.

This clonotype was detected a few times. This chain links TRBV7-3 with TRBJ2-3; 11 bases are a match to TRBD1. CDR1 and CDR2 (germline): SGHTA, FQGTGA. Losses at the gene ends were 3 bases for V and 4 bases for J; bases not matched to a gene: 3. The CDR3 totals 15 residues. The CDR3 nucleotides read TGTGCCAGCAGCTTGGACAGGGGGCTGTCAGATACGCAGTATTTT. Its protein is CASSLDRGLSDTQYF.

The genes are TRBV7-2 and TRBJ1-2; the D gene is possibly TRBD1 (6 bases). Germline CDR1 reads SGHTA; CDR2 reads FQGNSA. The V end lost 3 bases, the J end lost 4 bases, and 12 bases lay between the germline ends. The CDR3 extends over 14 amino acids. The CDR3 sequence is CASSLTQGSYGYTF. CDR3 DNA: TGTGCCAGCAGCTTGACACAGGGTAGCTATGGCTACACCTTC. The full variable domain, with the rest looked up from reference TRBV7-2 and TRBJ1-2, is GAGVSQSPSNKVTEKGKDVELRCDPISGHTALYWYRQSLGQGLEFLIYFQGNSAPDKSGLPSDRFSAERTGGSVSTLTIQRTQQEDSAVYLCASSLTQGSYGYTFGSGTRLTVV.

The CDR3 is CSVVSSDSYNEQFF. CDR3 sequence (DNA): TGCAGCGTTGTGAGTTCTGACTCCTACAATGAGCAGTTCTTC. The V and J genes are TRBV29-1 and TRBJ2-1; no clear D. Trimming removed 4 bases at V and 0 bases at J, with 10 bases between. Germline V CDR1 and CDR2: SQVTM, ANQGSEA. This CDR3 contains 14 residues.

The chain links TRBV9 to TRBJ2-3; D might be TRBD2 (5 bases). V dropped 0 bases and J dropped 6 bases, with 14 bases sitting between them. Germline V gene data show CDR1 as SGDLS and CDR2 as YYNGEE. This CDR3 has 15 amino acids. CDR3 loop: CASSVGLVLEDTQYF. The CDR3 DNA reads as TGTGCCAGCAGCGTAGGATTAGTACTAGAGGATACGCAGTATTTT. The full variable domain, its missing parts supplied by reference TRBV9 and TRBJ2-3, is DSGVTQTPKHLITATGQRVTLRCSPRSGDLSVYWYQQSLDQGLQFLIQYYNGEERAKGNILERFSAQQFPDLHSELNLSSLELGDSALYFCASSVGLVLEDTQYFGPGTRLTVL.

V and J are TRBV7-2 and TRBJ1-2, with no clear D. Trimming left V 7 bases short and J 5 bases short, with 8 bases between. Germline V gene sequence: CDR1 SGHTA, CDR2 FQGNSA. CDR3 size: 11 residues. The CDR3 DNA is TGTGCCAGCAAAACGGTTTATGGCTACACCTTC. It specifies CASKTVYGYTF.

The CDR3 loop reads CASIHLGTGDQPQHF. The DNA of the CDR3 is TGTGCCAGCATCCACCTAGGGACAGGGGACCAGCCCCAGCATTTT. This chain joins TRBV6-1 and TRBJ1-5, with 10 bases aligning to TRBD1. CDR1 MNHNS and CDR2 SASEGT come from the germline V gene. Trimming at V came to 7 bases and at J to 7 bases, leaving 10 bases not matched to a gene. The CDR3 is 15 amino acids.

The chain couples TRBV5-1 to TRBJ1-5; no definite D call. This CDR3 contains 14 residues. Trimming cost V 0 bases and J 6 bases, with 10 bases left between them. Germline V CDR1 and CDR2: SGHRS, YFSETQ. The CDR3 spells CASSLGGIGQPQHF. The CDR3 bases are TGCGCCAGCAGCTTGGGCGGAATAGGTCAGCCCCAGCATTTT.

This clonotype was found a few times. The rearrangement links TRBV11-2 to TRBJ2-7; 9 nucleotides match TRBD1. CDR3 length: 15 amino acids. The germline CDR1 and CDR2 sequences are SGHAT and FQNNGV. The ends lost 0 bases at V and 6 bases at J; junction bases unmatched: 6. CDR3 region: CASSLDRGQGSEQYF. In nucleotides, the CDR3 is TGTGCCAGCAGCTTAGATAGAGGACAGGGGAGCGAGCAGTACTTC.

Many counts were recorded for this clonotype. This rearrangement joins TRBV27 to TRBJ2-7, with 7 bases fitting TRBD1. The CDR3 is made up of 12 amino acids. Germline lookup yields CDR1 MNHEY and CDR2 SMNVEV (reference sequence). J gave up 2 bases and V 6 bases, and 1 base lay outside the gene matches. The CDR3 nucleotides are TGTGCCAGCAGGACAGGGACCTACGAGCAGTACTTC. Translated, it gives CASRTGTYEQYF.

The chain is built from TRBV2 and TRBJ2-1, with TRBD1 identical over 9 bases. Trimming at V came to 7 bases and at J to 5 bases, leaving 3 bases not matched to a gene. Per germline, CDR1 SNHLY and CDR2 FYNNEI. This CDR3 has 13 amino acids. The CDR3 bases are TGTGCCAGCAAACAGGGGGCCAACAATGAGCAGTTCTTC. Protein: CASKQGANNEQFF.

This chain links TRBV3-1 with TRBJ2-3, with 8 positions matching TRBD2. Germline V gene data show CDR1 as LGHDT and CDR2 as YNNKEL (reference sequence). With 9 bases clipped from V and 0 bases from J, the junction kept 8 bases outside the gene matches. CDR3 length: 15 residues. The CDR3 DNA follows: TGTGCCAGAAGTAGCGGGGCCCTTAGCACAGATACGCAGTATTTT. Translation: CARSSGALSTDTQYF.

This clonotype showed up many times. The V gene is TRBV12-3 or TRBV12-4, the J gene TRBJ2-7, with no clear D. V dropped 6 bases and J dropped 3 bases, with 12 bases sitting between them. The CDR3 consists of 13 residues. CDR3 region: CASSLGPFYEQYF. The DNA for the CDR3 is TGTGCCAGCAGCCTAGGGCCCTTCTACGAGCAGTACTTC.

This clonotype was seen more than once but under ten times. This sequence joins TRBV4-2 and TRBJ2-4; 7 bases are shared with TRBD1. V lost 1 base to trimming and J lost 4 bases; unmatched junction nucleotides: 7. The length of the CDR3 is 16 residues. Germline CDR1 LGHNA, CDR2 YNFKEQ. The CDR3 sequence is CASSQVGDSPKNIQYF. The CDR3 region has the DNA TGTGCCAGCAGCCAAGTCGGGGACAGCCCTAAAAACATTCAGTACTTC.

V gene TRBV3-1 combines with J gene TRBJ1-2; 10 positions match TRBD1. J lost 8 bases, V lost 3 bases, and 6 bases had no gene match. This CDR3 region has 14 residues. The germline gives CDR1 LGHDT, CDR2 YNNKEL (reference sequence). The CDR3 DNA is TGTGCCAGCAGCCACGCTGACAGGGGGCAAGGCTACACCTTC. This codes for CASSHADRGQGYTF.

The chain recombines TRBV6-5 with TRBJ1-1; 7 nucleotides align to TRBD1. V lost 0 bases and J lost 0; bases outside the gene matches: 4. Germline lookup yields CDR1 MNHEY and CDR2 SVGAGI. This CDR3 contains 16 residues. Here the CDR3 reads CASSYSRGGMNTEAFF. The CDR3 DNA sequence: TGTGCCAGCAGTTACTCGAGAGGGGGCATGAACACTGAAGCTTTCTTT.

Comments on this clonotype: One end of the junction varies from germline; a read error may be responsible. The rearrangement joins TRBV4-3 to TRBJ2-1; tentatively, D is TRBD1 or TRBD2 (5 bases each). CDR3 length: 14 residues. Germline V gene data show CDR1 as LGHNA and CDR2 as YSLEER. Written as DNA, the CDR3 is TGCACCAGCAGCCAAGGGCAGGGAGTTTATGAGCAGTTCTTC. It encodes CTSSQGQGVYEQFF.

This clonotype has a single count. The V gene is TRBV7-2, the J gene TRBJ2-1; 8 bases fit TRBD1. The CDR3 sequence is 15 residues long. CDR1 SGHTA and CDR2 FQGNSA come from the germline V gene. V gave up 1 base and J gave up 7 bases; unmatched junction bases: 6. CDR3 sequence: CASSLEQGARNEQFF. In DNA, the CDR3 is TGTGCCAGCAGCTTAGAGCAGGGGGCGCGAAATGAGCAGTTCTTC. Variable domain in full (rest from reference TRBV7-2 and TRBJ2-1): GAGVSQSPSNKVTEKGKDVELRCDPISGHTALYWYRQSLGQGLEFLIYFQGNSAPDKSGLPSDRFSAERTGGSVSTLTIQRTQQEDSAVYLCASSLEQGARNEQFFGPGTRLTVL.